The present entry profiles one T cell receptor (beta chain) with its context. Antigen unknown. The method was immunoSEQ multiplex PCR; TCRdb's version includes in-frame clones alone and lacks a portion of them. This table has 190,000 or so clones, 93% appearing once. Investigators merged groups given second doses at roughly 4 or roughly 12 weeks. This sample stems from a study of T cell responses to AZD1222 COVID-19 vaccine. The CDR3 sequence is 14 residues long. The germline V and J ends were trimmed by 5 bases and 2 bases, with 10 bases remaining between them. Germline assignment: CDR1 SGHTA and CDR2 FQGNSA. Study-wide points: Repertoire samples came only from after the peak T cell response. The donor cohort was predominantly white British with a female majority, and clonal diversity may have been underestimated. Seropositivity was recorded at baseline in only six AZD1222 recipients.

Sample: peripheral blood, taken 28 days after the second AZD1222 dose. The chain combines TRBV7-2 with TRBJ1-5; D uncertain. This sequence originates from an adult who received the AZD1222 COVID-19 vaccine. CDR3 bases: TGTGCCAGCAGCCACGAGACTGGCAATCAGCCCCAGCATTTT. This codes for CASSHETGNQPQHF.